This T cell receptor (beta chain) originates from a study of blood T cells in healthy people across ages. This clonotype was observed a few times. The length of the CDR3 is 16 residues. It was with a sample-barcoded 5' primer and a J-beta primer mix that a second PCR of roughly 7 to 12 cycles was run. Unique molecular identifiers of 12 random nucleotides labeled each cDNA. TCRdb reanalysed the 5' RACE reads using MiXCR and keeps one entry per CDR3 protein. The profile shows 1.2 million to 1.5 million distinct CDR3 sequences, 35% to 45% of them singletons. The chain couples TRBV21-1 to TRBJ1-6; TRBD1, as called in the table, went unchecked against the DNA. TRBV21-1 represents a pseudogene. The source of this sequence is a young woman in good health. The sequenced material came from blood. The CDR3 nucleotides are TGTGCCAGCAGCAAAGCGCTTAGGGGTATGGATTCACCCCTCCACTTT. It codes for CASSKALRGMDSPLHF.